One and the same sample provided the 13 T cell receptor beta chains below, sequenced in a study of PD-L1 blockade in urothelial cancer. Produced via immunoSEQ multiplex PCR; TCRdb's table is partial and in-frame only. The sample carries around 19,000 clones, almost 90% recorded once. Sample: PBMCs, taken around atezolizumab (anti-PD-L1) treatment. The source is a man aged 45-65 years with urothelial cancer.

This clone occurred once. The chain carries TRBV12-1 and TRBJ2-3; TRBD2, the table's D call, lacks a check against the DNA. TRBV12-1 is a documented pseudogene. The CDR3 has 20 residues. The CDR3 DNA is TGTGCCAGCAGCCCCCCTAGCGGGAGGGCCCCAAAACTAGGCACAGATACGCAGTATTTT. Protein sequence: CASSPPSGRAPKLGTDTQYF.

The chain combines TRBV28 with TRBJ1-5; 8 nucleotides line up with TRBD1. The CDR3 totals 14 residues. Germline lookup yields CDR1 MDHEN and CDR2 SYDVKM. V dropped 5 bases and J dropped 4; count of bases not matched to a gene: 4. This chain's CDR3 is CASSPGQGNQPQHF. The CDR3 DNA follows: TGTGCCAGCAGTCCCGGACAGGGAAATCAGCCCCAGCATTTT.

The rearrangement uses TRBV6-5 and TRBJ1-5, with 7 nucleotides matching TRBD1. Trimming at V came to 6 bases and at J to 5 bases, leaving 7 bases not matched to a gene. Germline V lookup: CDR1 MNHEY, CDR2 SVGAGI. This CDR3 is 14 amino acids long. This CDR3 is CASSSTGSDQPQHF. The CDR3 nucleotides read TGTGCCAGCAGCTCGACAGGGTCCGATCAGCCCCAGCATTTT.

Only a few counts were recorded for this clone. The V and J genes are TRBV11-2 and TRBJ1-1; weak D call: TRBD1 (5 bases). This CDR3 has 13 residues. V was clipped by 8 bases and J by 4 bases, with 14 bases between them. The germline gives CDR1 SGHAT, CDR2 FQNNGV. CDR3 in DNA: TGTGCCAGCCAGGGTGGAGGGTCCACTGAAGCTTTCTTT. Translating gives CASQGGGSTEAFF.

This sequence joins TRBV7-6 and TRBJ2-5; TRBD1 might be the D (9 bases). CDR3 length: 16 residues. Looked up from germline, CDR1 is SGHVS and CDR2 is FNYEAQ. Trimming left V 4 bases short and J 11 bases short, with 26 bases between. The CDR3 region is CASSSPLTGGRGEQYF. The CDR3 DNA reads TGTGCCAGCAGCTCCCCGCTGACAGGGGGGCGGGGGGAGCAGTACTTC.

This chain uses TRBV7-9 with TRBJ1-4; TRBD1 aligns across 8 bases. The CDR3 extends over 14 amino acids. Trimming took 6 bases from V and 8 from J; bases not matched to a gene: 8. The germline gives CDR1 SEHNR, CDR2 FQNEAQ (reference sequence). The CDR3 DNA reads TGTGCCAGCAGACCCGACAGGGGCGGAGAAAAACTGTTTTTT. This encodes CASRPDRGGEKLFF.

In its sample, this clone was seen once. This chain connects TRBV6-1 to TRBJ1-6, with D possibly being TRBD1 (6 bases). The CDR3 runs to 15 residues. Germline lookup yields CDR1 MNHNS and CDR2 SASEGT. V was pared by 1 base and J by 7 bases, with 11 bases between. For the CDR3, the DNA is TGTGCCAGCAGTGAAGGGGGGGGACAAAATTCACCCCTCCACTTT. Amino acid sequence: CASSEGGGQNSPLHF.

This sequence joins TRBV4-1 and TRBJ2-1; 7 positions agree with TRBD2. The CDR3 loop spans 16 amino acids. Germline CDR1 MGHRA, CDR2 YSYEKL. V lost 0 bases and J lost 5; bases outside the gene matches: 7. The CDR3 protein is CASSQDIGLGDNEQFF. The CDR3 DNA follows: TGCGCCAGCAGCCAAGATATCGGACTAGGAGACAATGAGCAGTTCTTC.

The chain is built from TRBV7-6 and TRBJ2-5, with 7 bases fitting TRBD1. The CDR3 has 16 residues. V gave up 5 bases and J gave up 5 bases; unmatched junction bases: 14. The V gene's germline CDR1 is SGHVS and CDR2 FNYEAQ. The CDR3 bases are TGTGCCAGCAGCCCGTCGGGACAGAGGGCACGGGAGACCCAGTACTTC. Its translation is CASSPSGQRARETQYF.

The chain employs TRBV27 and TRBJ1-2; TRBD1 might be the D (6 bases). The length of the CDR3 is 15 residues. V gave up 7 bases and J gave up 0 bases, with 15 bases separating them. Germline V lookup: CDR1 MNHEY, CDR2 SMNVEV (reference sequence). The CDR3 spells CASTSYEGANYGYTF. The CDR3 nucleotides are TGTGCCAGCACCTCCTATGAGGGGGCTAACTATGGCTACACCTTC.

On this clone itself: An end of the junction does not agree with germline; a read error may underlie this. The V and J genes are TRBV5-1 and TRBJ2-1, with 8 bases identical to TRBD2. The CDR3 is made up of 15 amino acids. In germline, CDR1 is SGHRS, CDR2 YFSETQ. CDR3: CASSFGLASDNEQFF. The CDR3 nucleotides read TGCGCCAGCAGCTTCGGACTAGCCTCCGACAATGAGCAGTTCTTC.

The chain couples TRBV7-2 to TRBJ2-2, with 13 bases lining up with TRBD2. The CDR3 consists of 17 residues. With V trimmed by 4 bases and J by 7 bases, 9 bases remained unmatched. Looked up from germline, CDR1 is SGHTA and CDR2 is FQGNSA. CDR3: CASSSRTSGSSGGELFF. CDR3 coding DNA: TGTGCCAGCAGCTCCCGGACTAGCGGGAGCTCAGGCGGGGAGCTGTTTTTT. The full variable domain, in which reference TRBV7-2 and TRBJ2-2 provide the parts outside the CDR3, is GAGVSQSPSNKVTEKGKDVELRCDPISGHTALYWYRQSLGQGLEFLIYFQGNSAPDKSGLPSDRFSAERTGGSVSTLTIQRTQQEDSAVYLCASSSRTSGSSGGELFFGEGSRLTVL.

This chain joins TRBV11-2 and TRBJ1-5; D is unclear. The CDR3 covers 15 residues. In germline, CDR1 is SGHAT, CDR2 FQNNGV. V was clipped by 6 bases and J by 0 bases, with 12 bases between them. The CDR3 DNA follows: TGTGCCAGCAGTCCAGGCCGGGATAGCAATCAGCCCCAGCATTTT. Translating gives CASSPGRDSNQPQHF.